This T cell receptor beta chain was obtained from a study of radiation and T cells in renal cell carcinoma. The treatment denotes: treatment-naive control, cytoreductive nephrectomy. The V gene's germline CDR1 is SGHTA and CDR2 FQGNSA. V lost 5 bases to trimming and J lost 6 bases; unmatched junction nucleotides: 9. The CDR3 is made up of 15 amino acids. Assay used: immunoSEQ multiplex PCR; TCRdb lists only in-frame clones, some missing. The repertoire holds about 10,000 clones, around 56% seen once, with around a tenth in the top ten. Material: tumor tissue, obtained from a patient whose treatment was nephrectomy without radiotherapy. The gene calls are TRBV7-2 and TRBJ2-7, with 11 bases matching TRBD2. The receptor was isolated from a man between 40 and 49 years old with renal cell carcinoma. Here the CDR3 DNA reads TGTGCCAGCAGCGTCGGACTAGCGGGCGTCTTCGAGCAGTACTTC. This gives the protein CASSVGLAGVFEQYF.